This T cell receptor (beta chain) was profiled in a study of response to subunit inactivated influenza vaccine. Trimming left V 2 bases short and J 1 base short, with 6 bases between. CDR3 size: 13 residues. Germline CDR1 is SGHRS and CDR2 is YFSETQ. This clonotype was observed a few times. Its antigen is not known. In TCRdb, the RT-PCR reads were re-called with MiXCR into one record per CDR3 protein. The sample lists some 500,000 distinct CDR3 sequences, approximately 24% occurring once. General observations from the study: After each seasonal influenza vaccination, few new T cells are recruited, the authors suggested.

The material was CD4+ T cells sorted from PBMCs, obtained approximately 5 days after vaccination. The chain couples TRBV5-1 to TRBJ2-5; D ambiguous. This receptor was taken from a man over 45 who received an inactivated influenza vaccine. The CDR3 nucleotides read TGCGCCAGCAGCTTTCTCAGCCAAGAGACCCAGTACTTC. As protein: CASSFLSQETQYF.